This T cell receptor beta chain comes out of a study of cytomegalovirus exposure and HLA in healthy donors (dated by TCRdb to 2015 to 2018). About the investigation overall: In an earlier analysis of under 600 of the donors, about 260 Gb of sequence data and 95 million to 130 million unique TCR beta sequences from approximately 180 million T cells were reported. In an earlier analysis of 550 to 700 of the donors, high-throughput TCR beta sequencing was used to judge whether each TCR beta V gene segment behaved as functional or pseudogenic. To predict cytomegalovirus infection status, the study combined high-throughput TCR immunosequencing, statistical association of individual TCRs with disease status, and machine learning. In a later genetic analysis, genome-wide SNP genotypes for about three fifths of the roughly 670 donors were used, and that subset was treated as a discovery cohort. Donor age, sex, ethnicity and CMV serostatus were compiled together with the repertoire data. An early release covering roughly 640 HLA-typed donors comprised approximately 300 gigabases of sequencing data and tens of millions of unique TCR sequences. Using immunosequencing, the study profiled T cell repertoires from 550 to 750 subjects and related those repertoires to cytomegalovirus serostatus. Rather than drawing on any new phenotypic data, the later analysis identified candidate immune exposures from TCR beta sequences and the way those sequences occurred across donors. Typing coverage differed by locus: A, B, C, DRB1 and DQB1 were typed in about 620-640 donors, DQA1 in 522, DPA1 in some 610, and DPB1 in 400 to 490. A separate validation cohort of over a hundred different subjects was used in addition to the approximately 700-subject first cohort. Among around 400 genotyped donors of the cohort, an average of about 240,000 unique TCR beta nucleotide sequences were sequenced per donor, roughly a sixth of them non-productive. Roughly five DR-DQ haplotypes were handled as single units for association and clustering, since linkage in the cohort was strong. Among the roughly 390 genotyped donors, around 81% belonged to the genetic ancestry cluster associated with self-reported Caucasian donors. Every discovery cohort repertoire had been produced on one sequencing platform. The study aimed to test whether cataloging public T cell receptors could reveal signatures of past pathogen exposure. In a later analysis, previously published TCR beta repertoires from roughly 710 donors were re-analyzed and high-resolution HLA genotyping was added so that TCR occurrence patterns could be studied. HLA typing included class I and class II loci at four-digit resolution. The paper's findings and limits, for the study overall: Correlated functional status among segregating V segments might be attributable to linkage disequilibrium, but an unknown experimental factor could not be ruled out. In a later analysis, TCR association rates were found to vary across HLA loci, with the most associated TCRs seen for DRB1 alleles and the fewest for HLA-C alleles. The classifier was reported to diagnose cytomegalovirus status with high specificity and sensitivity in both the original and validation cohorts. While some public TCRs were present in many individuals, most TCR sequences turned up only very rarely across donors. The presence/absence analyses assumed that sequencing depth was roughly uniform across donors, and that assumption may not be true. When HLA alleles, especially DR and DQ, strongly co-occurred, attributing TCR associations to individual alleles was difficult. A group of highly shared sequence variants was considered likely to be a technical artifact of the sequencing pipeline. Because some donors lacked HLA typing at each locus, the association tests relied only on the typed subset. Immune exposure information for the cohort was limited to CMV serostatus. The authors suggested that the approach could potentially be generalized to other disease states and immunological phenotypes. A later analysis associated around 16,000 TCR beta sequences with specific HLA alleles at a false discovery rate of 0.05. A further reported finding was that TCR beta sequences accurately predicted the HLA-A and HLA-B alleles for most subjects in the first cohort. In a later analysis, most CMV-associated TCR beta chains were found to appear HLA-restricted, with HLA associations seemingly driven largely by CMV exposure. A later genetic analysis reported fewer N-insertions in productive TCRs among donors in an Asian-associated ancestry cluster than the roughly 670-donor mean. In vitro tests confirmed that a few of the cytomegalovirus-associated TCR beta chains recognize cytomegalovirus antigens. The study listed approximately 160 TCR beta chains as associated with cytomegalovirus. This cohort had only TCR beta chains sequenced, and the lack of alpha or paired-chain data limited which features could be detected. Some IMGT-functional V segments, including TRBV6-2 and TRBV6-3, could not be distinguished by the 87-base-pair reads and were therefore excluded. V-gene and J-gene trimming of TCR beta chains was associated with a missense DCLRE1C variant in a later genetic analysis, and the association was replicated in an independent cohort. An earlier analysis of around 600 of the donors showed that most TCR beta V segments appeared in productive rearrangements either about 87% or about 30% of the time, which broadly matched IMGT annotations. Several of the top co-occurrence clusters appeared to be linked to parvovirus B19, influenza, CMV and Epstein-Barr virus, according to a later analysis. Because counts were too low, seventeen rarely observed V segments, including chromosome 9 orphons, were left out of the earlier analysis of about 500 of the donors. Compared with equally common non-associated chains, HLA-associated TCR beta chains in a later analysis were more clonally expanded and had lower generation probabilities.

CDR1 and CDR2 are read off the germline V gene as SGHRS and YFSETQ. The V end gives up 7 bases and the J end 0 bases, leaving 9 bases in the junction not matched to a gene. The CDR3 has 16 amino acids, counting the end cysteine and phenylalanine. Solely the CDR3 DNA is kept, with 48 bases framed from the first base. Library creation used the immunoSEQ multiplex PCR assay. The multiplex PCR relied on a mix of 60 forward primers for TCR Vbeta segments and 13 reverse primers for TCR Jbeta segments. A multiplex PCR assay on genomic DNA amplified the CDR3 region of rearranged TCR beta genes. The Illumina HiSeq System was used to sequence the amplified TCR beta libraries as 87-base-pair reads. Under the source paper's analysis protocol: Across the 670 or so repertoires, a later analysis counted tens of millions of unique TCR beta chains, some 11 million of which were shared by at least two donors. Raw reads were error-corrected and collapsed into unique sequences with a nearest-neighbor algorithm that merged closely related sequences to remove PCR and sequencing errors. Alignment of CDR3 sequences to IMGT reference sequences was used to assign V, D and J gene segments. For a sequence to be retained, a match of at least six nucleotides to both a V gene segment and a J gene segment was required. Rearrangements were called productive when the CDR3 lacked stop codons and stayed in frame with V and J; all others were non-productive. Following IMGT convention, CDR3 was defined as the stretch from the second conserved V-encoded cysteine to the conserved J-encoded phenylalanine. The earlier analysis of about 560 of the donors excluded any sequence lacking an unambiguous match to a single V gene segment. In an earlier analysis of 587 of the donors, V segments were called functional above 56.7% productive rearrangements and were called segregating when the between-donor standard deviation exceeded 5%. A statistical classification framework was built for diagnosing cytomegalovirus status from the catalog of TCR beta chain sequences. V and J gene assignment, in a later analysis, came from comparing TCR nucleotide sequences with IMGT/GENE-DB human TR gene sequences. The TCRdist pipeline was used in a later analysis to assign CDR3 sequences and most-parsimonious VDJ recombination scenarios. In a later analysis, each TCR beta chain was defined by its CDR3 amino acid sequence together with its V-gene family, and reads without a unique V-gene family were excluded. To address suspected cross-contamination and a sequencing artifact, a later analysis removed around 590 highly shared, low-generation-probability nucleotide sequences. In a later analysis, a clonal expansion index for each public chain was calculated from normalized within-repertoire ranks of inferred template counts. Generation probabilities in a later analysis came from a VDJ recombination model fitted to out-of-frame rearrangements, and those results were checked against IGoR. Hypergeometric tests were used in a later analysis to score TCR-TCR, TCR-HLA and TCR-CMV co-occurrence, with a repertoire-size bias correction applied to the TCR pairs. False discovery rates were estimated in a later analysis by permuting HLA or CMV assignments 20 times. In a later analysis, co-occurring TCRs were grouped using DBSCAN, with TCRdist sequence similarity added in when clustering inside HLA-allele-positive subsets. For co-occurrence clustering, repertoires with fewer than 30,000 or more than 120,000 public chains were excluded, along with a handful of repertoires with anomalous nucleotide sharing. The immuneACCESS repertoire file appears here via TCRdb, limited to in-frame rearrangements. These files lack a portion of the clones; in checked studies, under half of the deficit traces to unresolved V genes, and the cause of the others is not known. The D gene and trimming were derived from the DNA, and the V and J assignments and clone size from that table. In all, the sample holds 110,000 or so clones, and approximately 80% of those were seen once. The ten largest clonotypes hold about 5% of the sample.

The cohort was made up of under 800 healthy bone marrow donors. At the time of sampling, every cohort member was nominally healthy, though immune exposures that went unrecorded were likely present. The donor tested CMV seropositive, placing the donor among the 289 seropositive members of the cohort. A peripheral blood sample was provided by each donor, and peripheral blood mononuclear cells were used for TCR beta sequencing. Genomic DNA was extracted from the blood cell samples with the Qiagen DNeasy Blood Extraction Kit. Of note for this clone: This clone's antigen is unknown. No base-level quality is on record; no much larger clone is a single base apart.

This clonotype was sampled from a man between 50 and 59 years old in good health and CMV-seropositive. The sample comprised PBMCs. The chain is made from TRBV5-1 and TRBJ2-3, and TRBD2 matches 9 of the central bases. The nucleotides are TGCGCCAGCCGGGAAGTAGCGGGGGTTAGCACAGATACGCAGTATTTT. The resulting protein is CASREVAGVSTDTQYF.